A selection of T cell receptor beta chains follows, all from one sample in a study of cytomegalovirus exposure and HLA in healthy donors. Clones were read by immunoSEQ multiplex PCR, and TCRdb kept only the in-frame ones, dropping some. The profile shows fewer than 85,000 clones, 70% to 80% of them singletons. The sample consisted of PBMCs. The receptor source for this set is a middle-aged man in good health and CMV-seronegative. The CDR3 runs from the conserved cysteine through the conserved F or W. The D gene is left open where the match is weak. Clone size is stated in some rows and not others, as once, few, many or a class when expanded.

size	D	V	J	CDR3	DNA
-	-	TRBV7-2	TRBJ2-3	CASSRWGGFSTDTQYF	TGTGCCAGCAGCCGTTGGGGCGGTTTCAGCACAGATACGCAGTATTTT
-	-	TRBV4-3	TRBJ2-3	CASSQGRADTQYF	TGCGCCAGCAGCCAGGGGAGAGCAGATACGCAGTATTTT
once	TRBD2	TRBV7-9	TRBJ2-7	CASSSRLAGGLYEQYF	TGTGCCAGCAGCTCCCGACTAGCGGGGGGGCTGTACGAGCAGTACTTC
-	-	TRBV7-6	TRBJ2-1	CASSSGGRALGQFF	TGTGCCAGCAGCTCCGGTGGGCGGGCGCTGGGGCAGTTCTTC
-	-	TRBV6-6	TRBJ1-2	CASSSPQEANYGYTF	TGTGCCAGCAGTTCGCCACAGGAAGCTAACTATGGCTACACCTTC
-	-	TRBV7-8	TRBJ2-7	CASSSAGREQYF	TGTGCCAGCAGCTCCGCAGGGCGGGAGCAGTACTTC
-	TRBD1	TRBV28	TRBJ2-7	CASSGDRDEQYF	TGTGCCAGCAGTGGGGACAGGGACGAGCAGTACTTC
-	-	TRBV7-9	TRBJ1-1	CASSLVRGTEAFF	TGTGCCAGCAGCTTAGTAAGGGGCACTGAAGCTTTCTTT
-	TRBD1	TRBV18	TRBJ2-2	CASLPGQGWNTGELFF	TGTGCCAGCCTGCCGGGACAGGGGTGGAACACCGGGGAGCTGTTTTTT
many	TRBD1	TRBV7-6	TRBJ2-1	CASSLGQGELVNEQFF	TGTGCCAGCAGCTTAGGACAGGGGGAATTAGTCAATGAGCAGTTCTTC
once	-	TRBV7-2	TRBJ2-7	CASSKTLKGRDEQYF	TGTGCCAGCAGCAAAACTCTGAAGGGGCGGGACGAGCAGTACTTC
-	TRBD1	TRBV6-1	TRBJ2-7	CASRRDRAGEQYF	TGTGCCAGCAGAAGGGACAGGGCTGGCGAGCAGTACTTC
-	-	TRBV4-2	TRBJ1-2	CASSLGTDNYGYTF	TGTGCCAGCAGCCTTGGGACTGATAACTATGGCTACACCTTC
-	-	TRBV30	TRBJ2-3	CAWSFADTQYF	TGTGCCTGGAGTTTCGCAGATACGCAGTATTTT
few	TRBD1	TRBV4-1	TRBJ1-5	CASSQPGTGPSQPQHF	TGCGCCAGCAGCCAGCCCGGGACAGGGCCGAGTCAGCCCCAGCATTTT
-	TRBD2	TRBV19	TRBJ2-3	CASGLAGSDTQYF	TGTGCCAGTGGGCTAGCGGGGTCTGATACGCAGTATTTT
-	-	TRBV4-3	TRBJ2-7	CASSQDQVPSYEQYF	TGCGCCAGCAGCCAAGATCAGGTTCCCTCCTACGAGCAGTACTTC
few	TRBD1	TRBV5-8	TRBJ1-4	CASSPGRDRVNEKLFF	TGTGCCAGCAGCCCTGGCCGGGACAGGGTAAATGAAAAACTGTTTTTT
-	TRBD1	TRBV9	TRBJ1-2	CASSAEPGQTYGYTF	TGTGCCAGCAGCGCGGAACCGGGACAGACCTATGGCTACACCTTC
-	TRBD1	TRBV19	TRBJ1-1	CASSFRTGGNTEAFF	TGTGCCAGTAGCTTTAGGACAGGGGGAAACACTGAAGCTTTCTTT
-	-	TRBV28	TRBJ1-1	CASRGQGTEAFF	TGTGCCAGCAGGGGCCAGGGGACTGAAGCTTTCTTT
-	TRBD2	TRBV5-1	TRBJ2-3	CASSVSTSGVPDTQYF	TGCGCCAGCAGCGTATCGACTAGCGGGGTGCCAGATACGCAGTATTTT